Sequencing of this TCR beta chain was carried out in a study of human T cells and chemical hapten exposure (dated by TCRdb to the early 2020s). Broadly, across the study: For sensitization, 2% DPC in acetone was applied to a roughly 2 cm by roughly 2 cm area of upper inner arm skin. Patients additionally received weekly therapeutic DPC doses to the scalp throughout the roughly 25-week study period. In alopecia patients, the study followed how the peripheral blood TCR repertoire changed in vivo over primary and secondary sensitization to diphenylcyclopropenone (DPC), a hapten. For TCR sequencing, blood came from about 28 alopecia patients at anywhere from one to four time points (pre-sensitization, 2, 6 and 24 weeks). Patch testing was done on the upper back using Finn chambers containing 0.01% DPC, and results were scored after 6 days according to International Contact Dermatitis Research Group standards. The patient cohort, mostly female, included alopecia areata with under or over 50% scalp involvement, alopecia totalis and alopecia universalis. Libraries were pooled for sequencing, and per-sample TCR yields varied mainly because of small differences in library volumes within the pool. Blood samples were taken from patients before sensitization (week 0) and then at 2, 6 and about 24 weeks after DPC sensitization. Overall results and qualifications from the work: Significantly more large CDR3 similarity clusters were formed by expanded TCRs than by pre-sensitization or healthy control sets, consistent with antigen-driven responses. After repeated subsampling, the strength of the expansion versus patch-test correlation and the threshold at which it became significant changed. DPC sensitization did not change how many TCRs were above 1 in 1000 frequency, and no evidence was found of alterations in global repertoire structure. Patch test score correlated positively with the number of PT1 expanded TCRs, reaching significance at thresholds 8, 16 and 32 but not at 4. Because all patients had alopecia, a presumed autoimmune disease, the immune response of the patients might differ from that of healthy individuals.

Library construction relied on RACE. TCRdb lists the instrument as NextSeq 500. During library preparation, unique molecular identifiers were attached to individual cDNA molecules so that TCRs could be counted in a quantitative, reproducible way. From each blood RNA sample, both TCR alpha and TCR beta chains were sequenced. Processing in the source paper ran as follows. Samples had a median of 95,638 TCRs, with a range from roughly 23,224 to 750,000. The Decombinator software suite was used to annotate V, J and CDR3 in the TCR reads. For PS versus PT1 abundance plots, all samples were subsampled to the same number of TCRs (28,000). TCRs were defined as expanded if absent before sensitization and observed at least eight times at the 2-week time point. The raw public reads went through TCRdb reprocessing: fastp at Q25, MiXCR clone calling, in-frame beta chains kept. Merged by CDR3 protein, the rows form single entries marked with the most common genes and DNA. TCRdb, not the authors, supplied the V and J calls. Present in this sample are about 160,000 distinct CDR3 sequences, around a quarter of which were seen just once. The ten biggest clones cover around 1.9% of the sample.

The time point label here, explained by the study, means: patch test 3, about 24 weeks after DPC sensitization. The sample's treatment or condition label, decoded: therapeutic diphenylcyclopropenone sensitization with weekly scalp DPC. At every patch-test visit, the blood draw took place before the patch test was put on. Eligible patients were aged 18 to 70, diagnosed with alopecia, deemed suitable for DPC therapy, and excluded if pregnant. Unfractionated whole blood was collected in Tempus Blood RNA tubes, and total RNA was extracted from that blood. V loses 1 base, J loses 6 bases, and the germline ends lie 8 bases apart. From a lookup of the germline V gene, CDR1 and CDR2 are SGHRS and YFSETQ. Reading from cysteine to phenylalanine, the CDR3 counts 13 amino acids. Kept here is only the CDR3 DNA, which spans 39 bases and is read in frame from base 1. As regards this clonotype: Which antigen it targets is not known. Per-base quality was not reported, and no clone a single base away is much larger than it.

The sample in question was whole blood, obtained in connection with sensitization to the hapten diphenylcyclopropenone (DPC). The TCR comes from a woman under 30 with alopecia areata. Some clones in this sample may be carry-over from other donors' samples. In this chain, TRBV5-1 is recombined with TRBJ1-5; the D gene is unclear. Here the CDR3 is given as CASSLSPIQPQHF. Read as DNA, the sequence is TGCGCCAGCAGCTTGTCCCCGATTCAGCCCCAGCATTTT.